This TCR beta chain was obtained from a study of regulatory T cells in long-lasting Graves disease. Overall study results and limits: Persistent Graves' disease cases displayed lower TCR diversity than newly diagnosed ones. Persistent disease preferred TRBV28, TRBJ1-2 and TRBJ2-5. Whereas 950 to 1,000 public clonotypes were shared by new patients, persistent patients shared more, at 2,500 to 3,000.

iRepertoire HTBI primers and Arm-PCR of CDR3 regions built TCR beta libraries. TCRdb re-analysed the multiplex PCR reads in MiXCR, keeping a single row per CDR3 protein. Here the sample spans about 430,000 distinct CDR3 sequences, roughly 21% being singletons. The sample holds many counts of this clonotype. As yet, its antigen is unknown. In germline, CDR1 is SGHAT, CDR2 FQNNGV. Losses at the gene ends were 1 base for V and 2 bases for J; bases not matched to a gene: 7. This CDR3 has 16 amino acids. Time point given: persistent/refractory GD, antithyroid drugs over 5 years with positive TRAb. From PBMCs, RNA was extracted and then used to make the TCR library.

Sequencing was performed on peripheral blood mononuclear cells (PBMCs), taken when the disease was refractory, from a patient treated with antithyroid drugs. The genes are TRBV11-2 and TRBJ2-7, with 8 nucleotides matching TRBD1. The receptor was derived from a female donor with Graves disease. The CDR3 DNA reads TGTGCCAGCAGCTTAGCCCCGGACAGGGTGACCTACGAGCAGTACTTC. It is translated as CASSLAPDRVTYEQYF.